The 30 T cell receptor beta chains reported below all come from one sample, sequenced in a study of PD-1 blockade in classical Hodgkin lymphoma. Time point given: newly diagnosed, previously untreated cHL patient sample. TCRdb keeps only in-frame clones here, not all; method: immunoSEQ multiplex PCR. The data show about 30,000 clones, approximately 90% seen once. What was sequenced was peripheral blood mononuclear cells (PBMCs). The receptors shown here come from a human donor with classical Hodgkin lymphoma.

The CDR3 DNA follows: TGTGCCAGCAGTGAAGCCCCTGGGGGGGCAGGTCGGTTCTTC. Translating it yields CASSEAPGGAGRFF. The chain is built from TRBV2 and TRBJ2-1, with a weak D call TRBD2 (7 bases). The CDR3 covers 14 residues. The germline CDR1 and CDR2 sequences are SNHLY and FYNNEI. With 0 bases removed from V and 15 bases from J, the gap between germline ends came to 18 bases.

The chain has TRBV5-1 and TRBJ2-7; 13 bases match TRBD2. Germline CDR1 and CDR2: SGHRS and YFSETQ. The CDR3 is 16 residues long. After removal of 4 bases from V and 3 bases from J, the junction contained 7 bases not matched to a gene. The CDR3 DNA is TGCGCCAGCAGCCCCGGACTAGCGGGAGATTTCTACGAGCAGTACTTC. This translates into CASSPGLAGDFYEQYF.

The V and J genes are TRBV5-1 and TRBJ2-5; TRBD2 matches 9 bases. Germline values: CDR1 SGHRS, CDR2 YFSETQ. The CDR3 has 14 amino acids. V was pared by 1 base and J by 5 bases, with 3 bases of the junction left unmatched. Here the CDR3 reads CASSLLLAGETQYF. The CDR3 coding sequence is TGCGCCAGCAGCTTGCTCCTAGCGGGGGAGACCCAGTACTTC. Full variable domain (outside the CDR3, taken from reference TRBV5-1 and TRBJ2-5): KAGVTQTPRYLIKTRGQQVTLSCSPISGHRSVSWYQQTPGQGLQFLFEYFSETQRNKGNFPGRFSGRQFSNSRSEMNVSTLELGDSALYLCASSLLLAGETQYFGPGTRLLVL.

The CDR3 here is CASSSEDREKLFF. CDR3 bases: TGCGCCAGCAGCTCCGAGGACAGGGAAAAACTGTTTTTT. V usage is TRBV5-1 and J usage is TRBJ1-4; TRBD1 matches at 7 bases. This CDR3 region has 13 residues. V was pared by 3 bases and J by 8 bases, with 4 bases of the junction left unmatched. Germline-derived CDR1 and CDR2 are SGHRS and YFSETQ.

The chain employs TRBV19 and TRBJ1-1; 8 bases fit TRBD1. CDR1 and CDR2 (germline): LNHDA, SQIVND (reference sequence). CDR3 length: 13 residues. The J segment lost 5 bases and the V segment lost 5 bases, leaving 4 bases of the junction unmatched. In nucleotides, the CDR3 is TGTGCCAGTAGTCTGGACAGGGAGACTGAAGCTTTCTTT. It codes for CASSLDRETEAFF.

This clone was recorded only once. J is TRBJ1-1 and V is TRBV29-1; possibly TRBD1 for D (5 bases). Trimming took 4 bases from V and 2 from J, leaving 11 bases between them. The CDR3 loop spans 13 amino acids. From germline, CDR1 is SQVTM and CDR2 ANQGSEA. This chain's CDR3 is CSVVQGINTEAFF. In DNA, the CDR3 is TGCAGCGTTGTCCAGGGAATTAACACTGAAGCTTTCTTT.

The chain combines TRBV4-3 with TRBJ1-4, with TRBD1 as a possible D gene (5 bases). CDR1 is LGHNA, CDR2 YSLEER, per germline. This CDR3 comprises 13 residues. Between the trimmed V and J ends, which lost 3 bases and 8 bases, there was a span of 10 bases. The DNA of the CDR3 is TGCGCCAGCAGCCAGGCAGGGCAGGAAAAACTGTTTTTT. Protein product: CASSQAGQEKLFF.

V gene TRBV29-1 combines with J gene TRBJ2-7; TRBD2 matches 7 bases. Germline CDR1 reads SQVTM; CDR2 reads ANQGSEA. The CDR3 runs 15 residues. V lost 4 bases and J lost 2; bases outside the gene matches: 11. Here the CDR3 DNA reads TGCAGCGTTGTAATTGAGCCTAGCGGAGCCTACGAGCAGTACTTC. This codes for CSVVIEPSGAYEQYF.

This chain connects TRBV6-4 to TRBJ2-4, with 10 bases matching TRBD2. Germline values: CDR1 MRHNA, CDR2 SNTAGT. This CDR3 spans 13 amino acids. Trimming at V came to 6 bases and at J to 16 bases, leaving 12 bases not matched to a gene. The CDR3: CASSNGPSGRLYF. Here the CDR3 DNA reads TGTGCCAGCAGCAATGGGCCTAGCGGGAGACTCTACTTC.

This chain links TRBV9 with TRBJ2-2; TRBD2 aligns across 14 bases. Germline CDR1 and CDR2: SGDLS and YYNGEE. With 3 bases clipped from V and 2 bases from J, the junction kept 3 bases outside the gene matches. The CDR3 extends over 17 amino acids. CDR3 in DNA: TGTGCCAGCAGCGGGACTAGCGGGAGGACAAACACCGGGGAGCTGTTTTTT. As protein: CASSGTSGRTNTGELFF.

Here the CDR3 reads CASSWRQEDTQYF. CDR3 nucleotide sequence: TGTGCCAGCAGCTGGCGACAGGAAGATACGCAGTATTTT. This sequence joins TRBV7-2 and TRBJ2-3; the D gene is possibly TRBD1 (6 bases). There are 13 residues in the CDR3. The V gene lost 4 bases and the J gene lost 5 bases, with 10 bases spanning the gap. Germline assignment: CDR1 SGHTA and CDR2 FQGNSA.

The gene calls are TRBV7-9 and TRBJ1-5; D gene uncertain. Germline lookup yields CDR1 SEHNR and CDR2 FQNEAQ (reference sequence). Trimming cost V 1 base and J 4 bases, with 8 bases left between them. The CDR3 length is 14 residues. The CDR3 region has the DNA TGTGCCAGCAGCTTAGAGGAAGGGAATCAGCCCCAGCATTTT. It yields the protein CASSLEEGNQPQHF.

This chain joins TRBV5-1 and TRBJ2-7; D is possibly TRBD1 (5 bases). CDR1 and CDR2 (germline): SGHRS, YFSETQ. CDR3 length: 14 residues. The ends were cut back, 4 bases at V and 5 bases at J, with 16 bases in the middle. The DNA for the CDR3 is TGCGCCAGCAGCCCACTGGTAGGGGCGGACGAGCAGTACTTC. Its translation is CASSPLVGADEQYF.

V is TRBV19 and J is TRBJ2-7, with D tentatively TRBD2 (5 bases). Germline assignment: CDR1 LNHDA and CDR2 SQIVND (reference sequence). Trimming took off 1 base at V and 2 bases at J, with 15 bases between the two ends. The CDR3 extends over 16 amino acids. The DNA for the CDR3 is TGTGCCAGTAGTATAGTCACATCGACGGGGACCTACGAGCAGTACTTC. This gives the protein CASSIVTSTGTYEQYF.

The V gene is TRBV15, the J gene TRBJ2-3, with D hard to call. Looked up from germline, CDR1 is LNHNV and CDR2 is YYDKDF (reference sequence). The V end lost 11 bases, the J end lost 4 bases, and 16 bases lay between the germline ends. The CDR3 totals 13 residues. CDR3 region: CAARNSRADTQYF. As DNA, the CDR3 is TGTGCCGCACGTAATTCTCGTGCAGATACGCAGTATTTT. The full variable domain, completed using reference TRBV15 and TRBJ2-3, is DAMVIQNPRYQVTQFGKPVTLSCSQTLNHNVMYWYQQKSSQAPKLLFHYYDKDFNNEADTPDNFQSRRPNTSFCFLDIRSPGLGDTAMYLCAARNSRADTQYFGPGTRLTVL.

The V call is TRBV27, the J call TRBJ1-4; D not resolved. V lost 3 bases, J lost 0 bases, and 11 bases lay in between. CDR1 is MNHEY, CDR2 SMNVEV, per germline (reference sequence). CDR3 length: 16 amino acids. CDR3 coding DNA: TGTGCCAGCAGTTTGGACGCAGAGACAACTAATGAAAAACTGTTTTTT. This translates into CASSLDAETTNEKLFF. Drawing the rest from reference TRBV27 and TRBJ1-4, the complete variable domain is EAQVTQNPRYLITVTGKKLTVTCSQNMNHEYMSWYRQDPGLGLRQIYYSMNVEVTDKGDVPEGYKVSRKEKRNFPLILESPSPNQTSLYFCASSLDAETTNEKLFFGSGTQLSVL.

This rearrangement joins TRBV5-1 to TRBJ2-1; 8 positions match TRBD2. The CDR3 has 16 amino acids. Germline V gives CDR1 SGHRS, CDR2 YFSETQ. The J segment lost 9 bases and the V segment lost 0 bases, leaving 11 bases of the junction unmatched. The CDR3 loop is CASSLAGTRGMREQFF. The DNA for the CDR3 is TGCGCCAGCAGCTTGGCCGGGACTAGAGGGATGCGTGAGCAGTTCTTC.

The gene calls are TRBV27 and TRBJ2-7, with 7 bases lining up with TRBD2. CDR1 MNHEY and CDR2 SMNVEV come from the germline V gene (reference sequence). The CDR3 contains 15 residues. With V trimmed by 4 bases and J by 0 bases, 6 bases remained unmatched. The CDR3 region has the DNA TGTGCCAGCAGTTCCCCTAGCGGAGGCTCCTACGAGCAGTACTTC. It codes for CASSSPSGGSYEQYF.

The genes are TRBV6-6 and TRBJ2-7, with D uncertain. V was shortened by 4 bases and J by 3 bases, with 10 bases between the two germline ends. The CDR3 has 13 residues. The germline V gene encodes CDR1 MNHNY and CDR2 SVGAGI (reference sequence). The CDR3 loop reads CASSSPPGYEQYF. DNA of the CDR3: TGTGCCAGCAGTTCGCCGCCTGGCTACGAGCAGTACTTC.

This chain links TRBV9 with TRBJ1-1; 7 bases align to TRBD1. This CDR3 region has 16 residues. The V gene end was trimmed by 4 bases and the J gene end by 0 bases; junction bases not matched to a gene: 9. Germline CDR1 reads SGDLS; CDR2 reads YYNGEE. The CDR3 sequence is CASSKQTGPVNTEAFF. For the CDR3, the DNA is TGTGCCAGCAGCAAACAGACAGGGCCCGTGAACACTGAAGCTTTCTTT.

This clone has a single count. This chain uses TRBV7-3 with TRBJ2-1; 10 bases match TRBD2. Germline V gives CDR1 SGHTA, CDR2 FQGTGA. The junction had 3 bases not matched to a gene; V was cut back by 3 bases and J by 7 bases. The CDR3 consists of 14 residues. The CDR3 nucleotides are TGTGCCAGCAGCTTGCTAGCGGGAGTTAATGAGCAGTTCTTC. Its translation is CASSLLAGVNEQFF.

The V call is TRBV11-3, the J call TRBJ2-2; possibly TRBD2 for D (6 bases). Trimming shortened V by 5 bases and J by 3 bases, and 13 bases separated the two germline ends. Germline lookup yields CDR1 SGHNT and CDR2 YENEEA. This CDR3 has 15 residues. Written as DNA, the CDR3 is TGTGCCAGCAGCCTGGGTAGCGGAGACACCGGGGAGCTGTTTTTT. Its protein product is CASSLGSGDTGELFF.

The chain employs TRBV5-6 and TRBJ2-3; D may be TRBD1 (6 bases). Deletions cut 3 bases from V and 3 bases from J, with 17 bases between. CDR3 length: 16 residues. Germline CDR1 reads SGHDT; CDR2 reads YYEEEE. The DNA of the CDR3 is TGTGCCAGCAGCTGGGCGTGGGGCAGGGGTACAGATACGCAGTATTTT. Amino acid sequence: CASSWAWGRGTDTQYF.

The chain employs TRBV7-8 and TRBJ1-1; TRBD1 might be the D (5 bases). The germline gives CDR1 SGHVS, CDR2 FQNEAQ. V lost 0 bases, J lost 5 bases, and 13 bases lay in between. The CDR3 is made up of 15 amino acids. Here the CDR3 reads CASSLARAGTTEAFF. The CDR3 DNA reads as TGTGCCAGCAGCTTAGCCCGGGCAGGGACGACTGAAGCTTTCTTT.

This chain links TRBV4-3 with TRBJ2-2; possible D gene TRBD1, 6 bases. CDR1 LGHNA and CDR2 YSLEER come from the germline V gene. The CDR3 contains 15 residues. Trimming pared 4 bases from V and 5 bases from J, leaving 14 bases between. The CDR3 region has the DNA TGCGCCAGCAGCCTCCAATTTAGGGGGACCGGGGAGCTGTTTTTT. Translated, it gives CASSLQFRGTGELFF.

J is TRBJ2-3 and V is TRBV7-2, with no clear D. The V gene's germline CDR1 is SGHTA and CDR2 FQGNSA. The germline V and J ends were trimmed by 1 base and 0 bases, with 8 bases remaining between them. The CDR3 contains 15 residues. CDR3 sequence reads: CASSLVPRSTDTQYF. The CDR3 nucleotides are TGTGCCAGCAGCTTAGTTCCCAGGAGCACAGATACGCAGTATTTT.

The chain has TRBV4-3 and TRBJ2-1, with D perhaps given as TRBD1 or TRBD2 (7 bases each). Germline CDR1 is LGHNA and CDR2 is YSLEER. With 9 bases removed from V and 4 bases from J, the gap between germline ends came to 13 bases. The CDR3 is 13 amino acids. DNA of the CDR3: TGCGCCAGTGGGAGGGGGCCGTACAATGAGCAGTTCTTC. Translation: CASGRGPYNEQFF.

The CDR3 reads CASRPGQLYSNQPQHF. Written as DNA, the CDR3 is TGCGCCAGCAGACCGGGACAGCTTTATAGCAATCAGCCCCAGCATTTT. The chain couples TRBV10-1 to TRBJ1-5, with 7 bases identical to TRBD1. Germline CDR1 WNHNN, CDR2 SYGVQD (reference sequence). The CDR3 runs to 16 residues. V shed 6 bases, J shed 0 bases, and the junction held 8 bases outside the gene matches.

This sequence joins TRBV11-2 and TRBJ1-2, with 9 bases identical to TRBD1. This CDR3 has 15 residues. V was pared by 5 bases and J by 4 bases, with 8 bases of the junction left unmatched. Germline V gene sequence: CDR1 SGHAT, CDR2 FQNNGV. CDR3 sequence (DNA): TGTGCCAGCAGCCAATTACGGACAGGGGTCTATGGCTACACCTTC. It specifies CASSQLRTGVYGYTF.

This CDR3 reads CASSLSVGSGANVLTF. CDR3 sequence (DNA): TGCGCCAGCAGCTTGTCCGTAGGATCTGGGGCCAACGTCCTGACTTTC. The rearrangement links TRBV5-1 to TRBJ2-6; no reliable D call. Trimming took 1 base from V and 1 from J, leaving 9 bases between them. The germline V gene encodes CDR1 SGHRS and CDR2 YFSETQ. The CDR3 is 16 amino acids.